These 26 T cell receptor beta chains were sequenced from one sample in a study of OX40 agonist ivuxolimab in advanced cancers. The protocol was immunoSEQ multiplex PCR, while the TCRdb copy is restricted to in-frame clones and leaves out a portion. Seen here are 60,000 to 70,000 clones, around 83% observed once, and the top ten hold 1.5% to 2%. The sequenced sample was CD4+ or CD8+ T cells sorted from blood, obtained in a trial of the OX40 agonist ivuxolimab. These receptors were obtained from an adult with an advanced solid tumor such as melanoma, head and neck, liver or kidney cancer.

This chain links TRBV27 with TRBJ1-1; D not resolved. With 6 bases removed from V and 0 bases from J, the gap between germline ends came to 11 bases. Germline V gives CDR1 MNHEY, CDR2 SMNVEV (reference sequence). The CDR3 totals 14 residues. As DNA, the CDR3 is TGTGCCAGCAGACCCGCCGGGCTGAACACTGAAGCTTTCTTT. It encodes CASRPAGLNTEAFF.

V usage is TRBV5-1 and J usage is TRBJ2-3, with no clear D. Trimming removed 0 bases from V and 4 bases from J, with 6 bases in between. The CDR3 length is 13 residues. Germline values: CDR1 SGHRS, CDR2 YFSETQ. CDR3 in DNA: TGCGCCAGCAGCTTGGGCGATGCAGATACGCAGTATTTT. Protein sequence: CASSLGDADTQYF.

CDR3 residues: CATSRDHSGGYTF. The CDR3 region has the DNA TGTGCCACCAGCAGAGATCATTCCGGGGGCTACACCTTC. The chain has TRBV15 and TRBJ1-2; unclear D gene. CDR3 length: 13 amino acids. CDR1 is LNHNV, CDR2 YYDKDF, per germline (reference sequence). Trimming shortened V by 0 bases and J by 8 bases, and 10 bases separated the two germline ends.

V and J are TRBV13 and TRBJ2-6; D call uncertain. CDR1 is PRHDT and CDR2 is FYEKMQ in the germline V gene (reference sequence). Trimming took 5 bases from V and 0 from J, leaving 8 bases between them. The CDR3 spans 15 residues. CDR3 residues: CASSRDPSGANVLTF. The CDR3 DNA reads TGTGCCAGCAGCCGCGACCCCTCTGGGGCCAACGTCCTGACTTTC.

This chain uses TRBV7-3 with TRBJ2-1; 12 positions agree with TRBD2. The CDR3 runs 15 residues. In germline, CDR1 is SGHTA, CDR2 FQGTGA. V trimming: 5 bases; J trimming: 3 bases; junction bases outside the gene matches: 2. CDR3 sequence reads: CASSRLAGVYNEQFF. The CDR3 DNA is TGTGCCAGCAGCAGACTAGCGGGGGTCTACAATGAGCAGTTCTTC.

This clone was seen only once. The V gene is TRBV6-1, the J gene TRBJ1-5, with 10 bases that match TRBD1. This CDR3 is built from 14 residues. The germline V gene encodes CDR1 MNHNS and CDR2 SASEGT. With V trimmed by 8 bases and J by 6 bases, 7 bases remained unmatched. The CDR3 spells CASSIDRGRQPQHF. CDR3 bases: TGTGCCAGCTCCATCGACAGGGGGCGTCAGCCCCAGCATTTT.

The J gene is TRBJ1-5, the V gene TRBV18; 8 bases align to TRBD1. Germline V lookup: CDR1 KGHSH, CDR2 LQKENI. The junction had 10 bases not matched to a gene; V was cut back by 6 bases and J by 6 bases. The CDR3 consists of 15 residues. The CDR3 reads CASSPGTGVAQPQHF. CDR3 DNA sequence: TGTGCCAGCTCGCCCGGGACAGGAGTCGCTCAGCCCCAGCATTTT.

The CDR3 loop is CASSGSYEQYF. The CDR3 DNA is TGTGCCAGCAGTGGGTCCTACGAGCAGTACTTC. The chain employs TRBV2 and TRBJ2-7; D ambiguous. Germline V lookup: CDR1 SNHLY, CDR2 FYNNEI. V was shortened by 4 bases and J by 1 base, with 2 bases between the two germline ends. This CDR3 spans 11 amino acids.

The genes are TRBV19 and TRBJ1-5, with D unresolved. The CDR3 extends over 16 amino acids. V was clipped by 1 base and J by 9 bases, with 19 bases between them. Germline loops: CDR1 LNHDA, CDR2 SQIVND (reference sequence). The CDR3 sequence: CASSIGPAKSILPQHF. In nucleotides, the CDR3 is TGTGCCAGTAGTATAGGGCCTGCAAAGAGTATATTGCCCCAGCATTTT.

This chain joins TRBV29-1 and TRBJ2-1, with 9 bases fitting TRBD1. This CDR3 contains 13 residues. Germline V gene lookup returns CDR1 SQVTM and CDR2 ANQGSEA. V lost 4 bases, J lost 9 bases, and 7 bases stayed unmatched. The CDR3 nucleotides are TGCAGCGTTGGAGAACAGGGGGCAGCTGAGCAGTTCTTC. Translating gives CSVGEQGAAEQFF.

The gene calls are TRBV30 and TRBJ2-7, with D unclear. The CDR3 runs to 12 residues. V lost 4 bases, J lost 2 bases, and 9 bases lay in between. Per germline, CDR1 GTSNPN and CDR2 SVGIG (reference sequence). CDR3 nucleotide sequence: TGTGCCTGGACAGGCGCTACCTACGAGCAGTACTTC. This codes for CAWTGATYEQYF.

This CDR3 reads CASSLVAGGSGEQYF. CDR3 in DNA: TGTGCCAGCAGCTTGGTAGCAGGGGGATCTGGAGAGCAGTACTTC. The J gene is TRBJ2-7, the V gene TRBV5-4, with TRBD1 matching 7 bases. The germline CDR1 and CDR2 sequences are SGHNT and YYREEE (reference sequence). The CDR3 has 15 residues. Trimming removed 0 bases from V and 7 bases from J; junction bases left unmatched: 10.

This clone has a handful of counts. The rearrangement links TRBV14 to TRBJ2-7; a possible D gene is TRBD2 (5 bases). Germline CDR1 and CDR2: SGHDN and FVKESK. V was clipped by 4 bases and J by 0 bases, with 25 bases between them. The CDR3 spans 19 residues. CDR3: CASSPSPLLGLSLSYEQYF. CDR3 DNA: TGTGCCAGCAGCCCCTCCCCGCTCCTAGGACTCTCACTCTCCTACGAGCAGTACTTC.

This clone has just a few counts. The chain couples TRBV11-2 to TRBJ2-7, with TRBD1 as a possible D gene (5 bases). V lost 1 base and J 3 bases, leaving 10 bases between the germline ends. Germline loops: CDR1 SGHAT, CDR2 FQNNGV. The CDR3 covers 14 residues. CDR3 sequence (DNA): TGTGCCAGCAGCTTAGTCGCAGGGCTCTACGAGCAGTACTTC. Its protein is CASSLVAGLYEQYF.

The rearrangement joins TRBV2 to TRBJ2-3; D is unresolved. Germline assignment: CDR1 SNHLY and CDR2 FYNNEI. The CDR3 consists of 11 residues. The ends were cut back, 7 bases at V and 5 bases at J, with 7 bases in the middle. CDR3 coding DNA: TGTGCCAGCACACGAAAAGATACGCAGTATTTT. Translated, it gives CASTRKDTQYF. Combining the CDR3 with reference TRBV2 and TRBJ2-3 gives the whole variable domain EPEVTQTPSHQVTQMGQEVILRCVPISNHLYFYWYRQILGQKVEFLVSFYNNEISEKSEIFDDQFSVERPDGSNFTLKIRSTKLEDSAMYFCASTRKDTQYFGPGTRLTVL.

The CDR3: CASIEAFF. For the CDR3, the DNA is TGTGCCAGTATAGAAGCTTTCTTT. The chain employs TRBV27 and TRBJ1-1; D gene ambiguous. Germline lookup yields CDR1 MNHEY and CDR2 SMNVEV (reference sequence). Trimming removed 9 bases from V and 8 bases from J, with 4 bases in between. The CDR3 runs to 8 residues.

The V call is TRBV5-1, the J call TRBJ2-5; possibly TRBD2 for D (6 bases). CDR3 length: 13 residues. Trimming removed 1 base from V and 3 bases from J, with 7 bases in between. Germline V gives CDR1 SGHRS, CDR2 YFSETQ. The CDR3 bases are TGCGCCAGCAGCTTGCCGGGGGAAGAGACCCAGTACTTC. It yields the protein CASSLPGEETQYF.

The chain recombines TRBV5-4 with TRBJ1-2, with no clear D. The CDR3 has 17 amino acids. V dropped 0 bases and J dropped 6 bases, with 21 bases sitting between them. Germline V gene data show CDR1 as SGHNT and CDR2 as YYREEE (reference sequence). CDR3 sequence: CASSLGRSGAVGDGYTF. CDR3 coding DNA: TGTGCCAGCAGCTTGGGACGCTCGGGAGCGGTAGGTGATGGCTACACCTTC.

The chain joins TRBV5-1 to TRBJ1-1; tentatively, D is TRBD1 (5 bases). V was shortened by 0 bases and J by 3 bases, with 12 bases between the two germline ends. The CDR3 totals 15 residues. Per the germline V gene, CDR1 is SGHRS and CDR2 is YFSETQ. The CDR3 loop reads CASSLGSGWDTEAFF. CDR3 bases: TGCGCCAGCAGCTTGGGATCAGGGTGGGACACTGAAGCTTTCTTT.

V gene TRBV5-1 combines with J gene TRBJ1-4; TRBD1 might be the D (5 bases). CDR1 and CDR2 (germline): SGHRS, YFSETQ. The V end lost 3 bases, the J end lost 8 bases, and 17 bases lay between the germline ends. The length of the CDR3 is 15 residues. The CDR3 coding sequence is TGCGCCAGCAGCTCTAGGGGTGGTATGGAGGAAAAACTGTTTTTT. Its protein is CASSSRGGMEEKLFF.

This sequence joins TRBV4-1 and TRBJ2-5, with D possibly being TRBD1 (6 bases). Germline V CDR1 and CDR2: MGHRA, YSYEKL. The V end was cut by 0 bases, the J end by 7 bases, with 18 bases between. There are 16 residues in the CDR3. CDR3 in amino acids: CASSQDRWGPGGTQYF. The CDR3 nucleotides read TGCGCCAGCAGCCAAGATCGTTGGGGGCCAGGAGGGACCCAGTACTTC.

The chain is built from TRBV4-1 and TRBJ2-3; possibly TRBD1 or TRBD2 for D (5 bases each). V was cut by 7 bases and J by 0 bases, with 11 bases left in between. The germline gives CDR1 MGHRA, CDR2 YSYEKL. The CDR3 covers 14 residues. CDR3 DNA: TGCGCCAGCAAGGGACCGACTAGCACAGATACGCAGTATTTT. Translation gives CASKGPTSTDTQYF.

The chain carries TRBV15 and TRBJ2-5, with TRBD1 as a possible D gene (5 bases). CDR3 length equals 15 residues. The germline V gene has CDR1 LNHNV and CDR2 YYDKDF (reference sequence). The V and J ends lost 5 bases and 5 bases respectively, with 18 bases between them. Here the CDR3 reads CATSGSYQGPETQYF. The CDR3 nucleotides read TGTGCCACCAGCGGATCGTATCAGGGCCCGGAGACCCAGTACTTC.

This chain uses TRBV7-2 with TRBJ2-2; 7 bases fit TRBD2. Per the germline V gene, CDR1 is SGHTA and CDR2 is FQGNSA. V shed 3 bases and J 7 bases; nucleotides not matched to a gene: 5. The CDR3 runs 14 residues. The CDR3 DNA sequence: TGTGCCAGCAGCTTGAGGGGAGGGGTCGGGGAGCTGTTTTTT. It is translated as CASSLRGGVGELFF.

This chain joins TRBV27 and TRBJ2-2; no clear D. Between the trimmed V and J ends, which lost 3 bases and 0 bases, there was a span of 8 bases. The CDR3 has 15 residues. Germline CDR1 MNHEY, CDR2 SMNVEV (reference sequence). This CDR3 is CASSFTLPNTGELFF. The CDR3 DNA is TGTGCCAGCAGTTTTACCCTACCGAACACCGGGGAGCTGTTTTTT.

The V call is TRBV7-2, the J call TRBJ2-2; D unresolved. V lost 4 bases, J lost 5 bases, and 8 bases lay in between. The CDR3 spans 13 residues. Germline-derived CDR1 and CDR2 are SGHTA and FQGNSA. The CDR3: CASSSGLTGELFF. CDR3 DNA: TGTGCCAGCAGCTCTGGCCTTACCGGGGAGCTGTTTTTT.